The 8 T cell receptor beta chains below all came from one sample that was sequenced in a study of immune evolution from preneoplasia to lung adenocarcinoma. Sequencing was performed with immunoSEQ multiplex PCR; in TCRdb, only in-frame clones are kept and a portion is missing. The data show around 6,200 clones, with roughly 81% seen just once and 5.5% to 6% held by the top ten. Sequenced: FFPE invasive lung adenocarcinoma tissue. These TCRs come from a person aged 45 to 59 with lung adenocarcinoma.

V is TRBV6-5 and J is TRBJ1-1; no clear D gene. The CDR3 has 15 residues. The V end lost 6 bases, the J end lost 6 bases, and 20 bases lay between the germline ends. Germline values: CDR1 MNHEY, CDR2 SVGAGI. The CDR3, as DNA: TGTGCCAGCAGCCCCGAGTTTAGGACTAGCTCTGAAGCTTTCTTT. Encoded protein: CASSPEFRTSSEAFF.

The V and J genes are TRBV5-1 and TRBJ1-1; 7 bases match TRBD1. The CDR3 runs to 16 residues. Germline V gives CDR1 SGHRS, CDR2 YFSETQ. J gave up 0 bases and V 4 bases, and 9 bases lay outside the gene matches. This CDR3 reads CASSKGTATMNTEAFF. The CDR3 coding sequence is TGCGCCAGCAGCAAAGGGACAGCCACCATGAACACTGAAGCTTTCTTT.

The chain recombines TRBV28 with TRBJ1-4, with D possibly TRBD1 on 6 matching bases. Trimming removed 7 bases at V and 5 bases at J, with 14 bases between. The V gene's germline CDR1 is MDHEN and CDR2 SYDVKM. The CDR3 covers 14 residues. The CDR3 is CASIKQGGNEKLFF. CDR3 DNA: TGTGCCAGCATCAAACAGGGTGGGAATGAAAAACTGTTTTTT.

This chain uses TRBV7-6 with TRBJ2-7; D is perhaps TRBD1 (5 bases). Germline values: CDR1 SGHVS, CDR2 FNYEAQ. Deletions cut 1 base from V and 3 bases from J, with 7 bases between. This CDR3 comprises 13 residues. CDR3 loop: CASSLVDNYEQYF. The CDR3 DNA reads TGTGCCAGCAGCTTAGTGGACAACTACGAGCAGTACTTC.

The CDR3 protein is CASSSLSGRAFGELFF. CDR3 DNA: TGTGCCAGCAGTAGCCTTAGCGGGAGGGCCTTCGGGGAGCTGTTTTTT. The chain joins TRBV6-6 to TRBJ2-2, with TRBD2 identical over 11 bases. The CDR3 consists of 16 residues. The J segment lost 7 bases and the V segment lost 5 bases, leaving 9 bases of the junction unmatched. Germline V gene data show CDR1 as MNHNY and CDR2 as SVGAGI (reference sequence).

The V and J genes are TRBV7-9 and TRBJ2-7, with 8 bases identical to TRBD2. V shed 6 bases, J shed 2 bases, and the junction held 6 bases outside the gene matches. Germline V gene sequence: CDR1 SEHNR, CDR2 FQNEAQ (reference sequence). The CDR3 sequence is 14 residues long. As DNA, the CDR3 is TGTGCCAGCAGACCATCGGGGGGGGCCTACGAGCAGTACTTC. This codes for CASRPSGGAYEQYF.

The chain couples TRBV27 to TRBJ2-7; 7 bases match TRBD2. In germline, CDR1 is MNHEY, CDR2 SMNVEV (reference sequence). CDR3 length: 15 amino acids. Trimming cost V 6 bases and J 4 bases; bases outside gene matches: 12. CDR3 region: CASSRDGGKGYEQYF. For the CDR3, the DNA is TGTGCCAGCAGCCGCGACGGGGGGAAGGGATACGAGCAGTACTTC.

This rearrangement joins TRBV2 to TRBJ2-5; 14 nucleotides line up with TRBD2. The V gene's germline CDR1 is SNHLY and CDR2 FYNNEI. The CDR3 consists of 14 residues. After removal of 8 bases from V and 5 bases from J, the junction contained 4 bases not matched to a gene. CDR3 bases: TGTGCCAGCGGGACTAGCGGGAGTGGGGAGACCCAGTACTTC. The encoded protein is CASGTSGSGETQYF.